This record looks at one T cell receptor beta chain sequence and its context. As yet, its antigen is unknown. The sample originates from a study of cytomegalovirus exposure and HLA in healthy donors. It was with 60 Vbeta and 13 Jbeta primers that the PCR ran. The assay was immunoSEQ multiplex PCR, and TCRdb's table has in-frame clones only and misses some. In total, the table holds under 90,000 clones. Study-level findings and limits: Rarity characterized most TCR sequences, yet some public TCRs appeared in many donors.

CDR3 length: 15 residues. The germline V gene has CDR1 SEHNR and CDR2 FQNEAQ (reference sequence). With 5 bases clipped from V and 13 bases from J, the junction kept 15 bases outside the gene matches. The rearrangement uses TRBV7-9 and TRBJ1-5; 9 nucleotides align to TRBD1. The clonotype originates from a middle-aged man in good health and CMV-seropositive. Input material: PBMCs. DNA for the CDR3: TGTGCCAGCAGCAGAACTGCGGACAGGGGCGAAAGGCAGCATTTT. Translated: CASSRTADRGERQHF. The complete variable domain, with remaining parts taken from reference TRBV7-9 and TRBJ1-5, reads DTGVSQNPRHKITKRGQNVTFRCDPISEHNRLYWYRQTLGQGPEFLTYFQNEAQLEKSRLLSDRFSAERPKGSFSTLEIQRTEQGDSAMYLCASSRTADRGERQHFGDGTRLSIL.